This is a list of T cell receptor beta chains from one sample in a study of blood T cell repertoires in COVID-19. Measured with immunoSEQ multiplex PCR; TCRdb has only the in-frame clones, and not every one. The sample contains 250,000 to 300,000 clones, about 86% of which appear only once. Sample: peripheral blood. These receptors originate from a young man with active or convalescent COVID-19. Both conserved end residues are part of each CDR3. D genes are given only for firm matches.

V gene: TRBV2; J gene: TRBJ2-5; D gene: .; CDR3 protein: CASSEYNEETQYF; CDR3 DNA: TGTGCCAGCAGTGAGTACAATGAAGAGACCCAGTACTTC
V gene: TRBV19; J gene: TRBJ1-4; D gene: .; CDR3 protein: CASEGQPNEKLFF; CDR3 DNA: TGTGCCAGTGAAGGACAGCCTAATGAAAAACTGTTTTTT
V gene: TRBV29-1; J gene: TRBJ1-2; D gene: .; CDR3 protein: CSVWTVPSYGYTF; CDR3 DNA: TGCAGCGTTTGGACAGTTCCTTCCTATGGCTACACCTTC
V gene: TRBV5-6; J gene: TRBJ2-7; D gene: .; CDR3 protein: CASSLRESYEQYF; CDR3 DNA: TGTGCCAGCAGCCTCCGAGAGTCCTACGAGCAGTACTTC
V gene: TRBV5-1; J gene: TRBJ1-1; D gene: .; CDR3 protein: CASGGLSDTEAFF; CDR3 DNA: TGCGCCAGTGGGGGGTTGAGCGACACTGAAGCTTTCTTT
V gene: TRBV6-5; J gene: TRBJ1-4; D gene: .; CDR3 protein: CASSSVDRSNEKLFF; CDR3 DNA: TGTGCCAGCAGTTCCGTAGACAGATCTAATGAAAAACTGTTTTTT
V gene: TRBV5-4; J gene: TRBJ2-5; D gene: TRBD2; CDR3 protein: CASSLGTSGGQWYQETQYF; CDR3 DNA: TGTGCCAGCAGCTTGGGCACTAGCGGGGGCCAATGGTACCAAGAGACCCAGTACTTC
V gene: TRBV11-2; J gene: TRBJ1-2; D gene: TRBD1; CDR3 protein: CASSQGGGGYTF; CDR3 DNA: TGTGCCAGCAGTCAGGGGGGCGGTGGCTACACCTTC
V gene: TRBV7-2; J gene: TRBJ1-4; D gene: .; CDR3 protein: CASSLQGRGELFF; CDR3 DNA: TGTGCCAGCAGCTTACAGGGAAGGGGCGAACTGTTTTTT
V gene: TRBV30; J gene: TRBJ2-7; D gene: TRBD1; CDR3 protein: CAWRTGIGSYEQYF; CDR3 DNA: TGTGCCTGGCGGACAGGGATTGGGAGTTACGAGCAGTACTTC
V gene: TRBV5-1; J gene: TRBJ2-1; D gene: TRBD1; CDR3 protein: CASSLAWTGFRSYNEQFF; CDR3 DNA: TGCGCCAGCAGCTTGGCATGGACAGGTTTTCGATCCTACAATGAGCAGTTCTTC